These 8 T cell receptor beta chains share one sample of origin, sequenced in a study of T cells in Graves' hyperthyroidism and ophthalmopathy. Amplification targeted TCR beta CDR3 regions from RNA transcripts. Carried out on the TCR CDR3, a first-round RT-PCR used the HTBI primer set. One entry per CDR3 protein, called by TCRdb with MiXCR from the multiplex PCR reads. The data show around 700,000 distinct CDR3 sequences, 30% to 40% seen once. The sequenced sample consisted of blood. The receptors shown here come from a woman aged 40-49 years with Graves' hyperthyroidism.

Regarding this clonotype: An end of the junction differs from the germline gene, which may be a read error. V usage is TRBV7-8 and J usage is TRBJ2-6; TRBD2 aligns across 9 bases. The germline CDR1 and CDR2 sequences are SGHVS and FQNEAQ. The CDR3 is made up of 18 amino acids. The CDR3 bases are TGTGCCAGCAGCTTAGGCGGGAGGGTCGTCTCTGGGGCCAAGGTGCTCACATTC. Amino acid sequence: CASSLGGRVVSGAKVLTF.

This clonotype was detected only a few times. This sequence joins TRBV20-1 and TRBJ1-4; no clear D gene. With 5 bases removed from V and 0 bases from J, the gap between germline ends came to 10 bases. CDR1 and CDR2 from the germline V gene are DFQATT and SNEGSKA (reference sequence). This CDR3 contains 14 residues. The CDR3 loop reads CSASDAATNEKLFF. In DNA form, the CDR3 reads TGCAGTGCTTCCGACGCAGCAACTAATGAAAAACTGTTTTTT.

This clonotype was found many times. V usage is TRBV20-1 and J usage is TRBJ1-3; a weak D match, TRBD1 (6 bases). CDR1 and CDR2 (germline): DFQATT, SNEGSKA (reference sequence). Trimming removed 5 bases from V and 4 bases from J, with 18 bases in between. This CDR3 contains 15 residues. The CDR3 coding sequence is TGCAGTGCTGTACACCAGACAGGCGGCGGAAACACCATATATTTT. Its translation: CSAVHQTGGGNTIYF.

This clonotype was detected a few times. The rearrangement links TRBV10-3 to TRBJ1-2; the D gene is possibly TRBD1 (5 bases). V was trimmed by 11 bases and J by 7 bases, leaving 29 bases between them. This CDR3 is 16 amino acids long. Germline loops: CDR1 ENHRY, CDR2 SYGVKD. In nucleotides, the CDR3 is TGTGCCTCCTTTCCATGGCAGGGTGGAGCGGGACTTGGCTACACCTTC. Residues: CASFPWQGGAGLGYTF.

The chain couples TRBV6-2 or TRBV6-3 to TRBJ1-1; D call uncertain. The V and J ends lost 2 bases and 0 bases respectively, with 7 bases between them. CDR1 MNHEY and CDR2 SVGEGT come from the germline V gene. The CDR3 extends over 14 amino acids. The chain's CDR3 is CASSYPSVNTEAFF. CDR3 nucleotides: TGTGCCAGCAGTTACCCTTCCGTGAACACTGAAGCTTTCTTT.

Note on this clonotype: One base away lies a much larger clone, so this may be a sequencing read error. This chain connects TRBV6-1 to TRBJ1-1; D may be TRBD1 (5 bases). The germline V and J ends were trimmed by 6 bases and 1 base, with 9 bases remaining between them. Germline V CDR1 and CDR2: MNHNS, SASEGT. The CDR3 contains 13 residues. In nucleotides, the CDR3 is TGTGCCAGCAGACCCAGGGCGAACACTGAAGCTTTCTTT. Amino acids: CASRPRANTEAFF.

The rearrangement uses TRBV7-2 and TRBJ2-7, with 14 bases identical to TRBD2. V was clipped by 6 bases and J by 5 bases; unmatched bases: 12. Germline assignment: CDR1 SGHTA and CDR2 FQGNSA. There are 17 residues in the CDR3. CDR3 in amino acids: CASSGRTSGRWGDEQYF. CDR3 in DNA: TGTGCCAGCAGTGGTAGGACTAGCGGGAGGTGGGGGGACGAGCAGTACTTC.

This clonotype was seen repeatedly, ten times or more. This chain links TRBV29-1 with TRBJ2-7; D is ambiguous. The germline V gene encodes CDR1 SQVTM and CDR2 ANQGSEA. The V and J ends lost 2 bases and 6 bases respectively, with 8 bases between them. This CDR3 has 11 amino acids. The CDR3 nucleotides read TGCAGCGTTGAATTGGTTGGCGAGCAGTACTTC. This gives the protein CSVELVGEQYF.